This entry lists 18 T cell receptor beta chains sequenced from one sample in a study of blood T cell repertoires in COVID-19. Measured with immunoSEQ multiplex PCR; TCRdb has only the in-frame clones, and not every one. The repertoire holds approximately 290,000 clones, with approximately 89% as singletons. Sequenced material: peripheral blood. These receptors were obtained from an older woman with acute or convalescent COVID-19.

This clone was detected only once. The chain carries TRBV14 and TRBJ2-3; 11 positions agree with TRBD2. The germline V gene has CDR1 SGHDN and CDR2 FVKESK. J was trimmed by 10 bases and V by 4 bases; bases with no gene match: 4. This CDR3 is built from 13 residues. The CDR3 loop is CASSRVLAGAQYF. CDR3 nucleotide sequence: TGTGCCAGCAGCCGGGTACTAGCGGGAGCGCAGTATTTT. The full variable domain, in which reference TRBV14 and TRBJ2-3 provide the parts outside the CDR3, is EAGVTQFPSHSVIEKGQTVTLRCDPISGHDNLYWYRRVMGKEIKFLLHFVKESKQDESGMPNNRFLAERTGGTYSTLKVQPAELEDSGVYFCASSRVLAGAQYFGPGTRLTVL.

This chain joins TRBV2 and TRBJ1-2, with 9 bases aligning to TRBD1. The V gene end was trimmed by 5 bases and the J gene end by 8 bases; junction bases not matched to a gene: 6. The CDR3 totals 13 residues. The germline V gene has CDR1 SNHLY and CDR2 FYNNEI. CDR3 nucleotides: TGTGCCAGCAGTACCCGGACAGGGGAGGGCTACACCTTC. Translating gives CASSTRTGEGYTF.

This chain connects TRBV15 to TRBJ1-6; a possible D gene is TRBD1 (6 bases). The CDR3 runs to 15 residues. Per germline, CDR1 LNHNV and CDR2 YYDKDF (reference sequence). V was pared by 5 bases and J by 0 bases, with 8 bases between. The CDR3 protein is CATSETGSYNSPLHF. CDR3 in DNA: TGTGCCACCAGCGAGACAGGCTCCTATAATTCACCCCTCCACTTT.

This chain connects TRBV19 to TRBJ2-1, with 9 bases fitting TRBD1. The CDR3 extends over 14 amino acids. Germline CDR1 reads LNHDA; CDR2 reads SQIVND (reference sequence). Germline trimming cut 5 bases from V and 14 bases from J; bases unmatched to any gene: 13. DNA of the CDR3: TGTGCCAGTAGTGCATTGACAGGGGGGGCGTATAAGTTCTTC. This encodes CASSALTGGAYKFF.

There are a few counts of this clone. The chain has TRBV2 and TRBJ1-5; D remains ambiguous. V was trimmed by 6 bases and J by 5 bases, leaving 14 bases between them. This CDR3 spans 14 amino acids. Per the germline V gene, CDR1 is SNHLY and CDR2 is FYNNEI. CDR3 bases: TGTGCCAGCAGACAAGGACCGCGGGATCAGCCCCAGCATTTT. As protein: CASRQGPRDQPQHF.

About this clone itself: The sample carries other DNA sequences with the same CDR3. The chain carries TRBV5-4 and TRBJ1-2; D ambiguous. This CDR3 contains 13 residues. V was shortened by 0 bases and J by 2 bases, with 5 bases between the two germline ends. The germline V gene encodes CDR1 SGHNT and CDR2 YYREEE (reference sequence). The CDR3 DNA reads as TGTGCCAGCAGCTTGGACACCAACTATGGCTACACCTTC. The encoded protein is CASSLDTNYGYTF.

The genes are TRBV9 and TRBJ2-1, with D unclear. Trimming left V 0 bases short and J 4 bases short, with 8 bases between. Germline CDR1 is SGDLS and CDR2 is YYNGEE. This CDR3 is 14 amino acids long. The CDR3 DNA reads as TGTGCCAGCAGCGTAGGCGTTGGTTACAATGAGCAGTTCTTC. This encodes CASSVGVGYNEQFF.

This chain joins TRBV24-1 and TRBJ2-3, with 10 positions matching TRBD2. CDR1 and CDR2 (germline): KGHDR, SFDVKD. V dropped 3 bases and J dropped 2; count of bases not matched to a gene: 7. The CDR3 is made up of 17 amino acids. The CDR3 DNA is TGTGCCACCAGTGATCTAGGACTAGCGGATTTCACAGATACGCAGTATTTT. This encodes CATSDLGLADFTDTQYF.

The chain joins TRBV11-2 to TRBJ2-5, with D possibly TRBD2 on 5 matching bases. Trimming took off 4 bases at V and 0 bases at J, with 18 bases between the two ends. This CDR3 has 17 residues. Germline V gene sequence: CDR1 SGHAT, CDR2 FQNNGV. CDR3 sequence (DNA): TGTGCCAGCAGCTCCCGTAGTCGAAGGGAGTACCAAGAGACCCAGTACTTC. It is translated as CASSSRSRREYQETQYF.

This clone was observed a handful of times. The V and J genes are TRBV7-2 and TRBJ2-1; 7 nucleotides agree with TRBD2. The germline V gene has CDR1 SGHTA and CDR2 FQGNSA. V lost 3 bases and J lost 10; bases outside the gene matches: 3. This CDR3 is built from 12 residues. CDR3 sequence: CASSLGGGEQFF. CDR3 in DNA: TGTGCCAGCAGCTTGGGCGGGGGAGAGCAGTTCTTC.

The chain couples TRBV7-9 to TRBJ2-1, with D possibly TRBD1 on 6 matching bases. This CDR3 comprises 15 residues. V was clipped by 6 bases and J by 5 bases, with 17 bases between them. Germline assignment: CDR1 SEHNR and CDR2 FQNEAQ (reference sequence). CDR3 region: CASRGRLDRDNEQFF. The DNA for the CDR3 is TGTGCCAGCAGGGGACGACTGGACAGAGACAATGAGCAGTTCTTC.

Worth noting for this clone: Other DNA variants within this sample encode the same CDR3. J is TRBJ1-1 and V is TRBV3-1 (or the pseudogene TRBV3-2); the match to TRBD1 covers 7 bases. This CDR3 comprises 14 residues. V was pared by 4 bases and J by 1 base, with 3 bases of the junction left unmatched. Per germline, CDR1 LGHDT and CDR2 YNNKEL (reference sequence). The CDR3 bases are TGTGCCAGCAGCCGAGGACAGGAGAACACTGAAGCTTTCTTT. This sequence encodes CASSRGQENTEAFF.

The rearrangement joins TRBV7-2 to TRBJ2-1, with D tentatively TRBD2 (6 bases). The germline gives CDR1 SGHTA, CDR2 FQGNSA. There are 15 residues in the CDR3. V dropped 6 bases and J dropped 4 bases, with 16 bases sitting between them. In nucleotides, the CDR3 is TGTGCCAGCAGTTCCGGGGGAAGTTCGTACAATGAGCAGTTCTTC. Translated, it gives CASSSGGSSYNEQFF.

The genes are TRBV28 and TRBJ1-2, with D perhaps TRBD1 (5 bases). This CDR3 is 12 amino acids long. Per the germline V gene, CDR1 is MDHEN and CDR2 is SYDVKM. Trimming left V 2 bases short and J 8 bases short, with 9 bases between. CDR3 coding DNA: TGTGCCAGCAGTTTACAGGGAAAGGGCTACACCTTC. Residues: CASSLQGKGYTF.

The chain links TRBV2 to TRBJ1-2, with D unresolved. Germline lookup yields CDR1 SNHLY and CDR2 FYNNEI. This CDR3 spans 14 amino acids. The ends were cut back, 5 bases at V and 7 bases at J, with 17 bases in the middle. In DNA form, the CDR3 reads TGTGCCAGCAGTCTGGAGGTGGGAAGCGGTGGCTACACCTTC. This encodes CASSLEVGSGGYTF.

The J gene is TRBJ1-3, the V gene TRBV29-1, with D perhaps matching TRBD1 (6 bases). Looked up from germline, CDR1 is SQVTM and CDR2 is ANQGSEA. V was cut by 6 bases and J by 5 bases, with 14 bases left in between. CDR3 length: 13 amino acids. The CDR3 DNA follows: TGCAGCGTAGACGGGACAACCAGAAACACCATATATTTT. As protein: CSVDGTTRNTIYF.

The gene calls are TRBV11-2 and TRBJ2-2; TRBD1 might be the D (5 bases). V was cut by 5 bases and J by 4 bases, with 11 bases left in between. From germline, CDR1 is SGHAT and CDR2 FQNNGV. The CDR3 covers 14 residues. CDR3 coding DNA: TGTGCCAGCAGCACCCGACAGAGCACCGGGGAGCTGTTTTTT. Its translation: CASSTRQSTGELFF.

The chain recombines TRBV2 with TRBJ1-5, with 12 bases that match TRBD1. Germline values: CDR1 SNHLY, CDR2 FYNNEI. This CDR3 has 15 residues. Trimming took 11 bases from V and 4 from J; bases not matched to a gene: 9. The CDR3 sequence: CASTGQGAGNQPQHF. CDR3 sequence (DNA): TGTGCCTCCACGGGACAGGGGGCAGGAAATCAGCCCCAGCATTTT.